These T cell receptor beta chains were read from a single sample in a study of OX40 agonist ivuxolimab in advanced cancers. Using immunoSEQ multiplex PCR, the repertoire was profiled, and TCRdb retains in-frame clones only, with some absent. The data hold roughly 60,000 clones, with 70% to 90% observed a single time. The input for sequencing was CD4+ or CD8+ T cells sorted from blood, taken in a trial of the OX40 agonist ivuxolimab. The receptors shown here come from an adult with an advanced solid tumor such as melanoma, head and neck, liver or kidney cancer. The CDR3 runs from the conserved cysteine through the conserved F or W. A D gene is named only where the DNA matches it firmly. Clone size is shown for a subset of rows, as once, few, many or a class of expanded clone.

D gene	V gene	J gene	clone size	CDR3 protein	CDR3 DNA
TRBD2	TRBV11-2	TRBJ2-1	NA	CASSYSAGGLEQFF	TGTGCCAGCAGCTACTCAGCGGGAGGGCTAGAGCAGTTCTTC
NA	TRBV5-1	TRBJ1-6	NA	CASSFDSRGINSPLHF	TGCGCCAGCAGCTTTGACAGCAGAGGGATTAATTCACCCCTCCACTTT
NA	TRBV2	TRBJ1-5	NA	CASTGNSNQPQHF	TGTGCCAGCACAGGAAATAGCAATCAGCCCCAGCATTTT
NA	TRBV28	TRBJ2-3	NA	CASSVTDTQYF	TGTGCCAGCAGTGTCACAGATACGCAGTATTTT
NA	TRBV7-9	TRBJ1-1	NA	CASSLGGLVNTEAFF	TGTGCCAGCAGCTTAGGGGGACTGGTGAACACTGAAGCTTTCTTT
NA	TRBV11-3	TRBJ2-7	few	CASSNPEISYEQYF	TGTGCCAGCAGCAACCCCGAGATCTCCTACGAGCAGTACTTC
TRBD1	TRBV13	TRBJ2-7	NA	CASSLRSKTGTDSYEQYF	TGTGCCAGCAGCTTAAGGAGTAAAACCGGGACAGACTCCTACGAGCAGTACTTC
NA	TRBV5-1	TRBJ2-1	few	CASSLRPDRSEDNEQFF	TGCGCCAGCAGCCTACGACCAGACAGAAGTGAAGACAATGAGCAGTTCTTC
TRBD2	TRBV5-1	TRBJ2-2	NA	CASSLAGTSGPTGELFF	TGCGCCAGCAGCTTGGCCGGGACTAGCGGACCCACCGGGGAGCTGTTTTTT
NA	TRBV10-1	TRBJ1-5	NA	CARIKTGNSNQPQHF	TGCGCCAGGATTAAAACCGGCAATAGCAATCAGCCCCAGCATTTT
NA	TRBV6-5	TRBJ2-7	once	CASSYSYRALGYEQYF	TGTGCCAGCAGTTACTCGTACAGAGCCTTGGGTTACGAGCAGTACTTC
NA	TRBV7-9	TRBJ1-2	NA	CASSTVVYGYTF	TGTGCCAGCAGCACAGTAGTTTATGGCTACACCTTC
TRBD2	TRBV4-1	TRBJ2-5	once	CASSPQGGRPLEETQYF	TGCGCCAGCAGCCCGCAGGGAGGGAGGCCGCTAGAGGAGACCCAGTACTTC
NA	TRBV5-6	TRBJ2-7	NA	CASSLAGNYEQYF	TGTGCCAGCAGCTTGGCAGGGAACTACGAGCAGTACTTC
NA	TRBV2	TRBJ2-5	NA	CASTQMYQETQYF	TGTGCCAGCACCCAGATGTACCAAGAGACCCAGTACTTC
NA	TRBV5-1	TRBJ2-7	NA	CASSWWRGENEQYF	TGCGCCAGCAGCTGGTGGAGGGGAGAAAACGAGCAGTACTTC
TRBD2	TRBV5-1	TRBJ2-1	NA	CASRHTSGSINEQFF	TGCGCCAGCAGACATACTAGCGGGAGTATCAATGAGCAGTTCTTC
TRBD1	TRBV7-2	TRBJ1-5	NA	CASSLQLQGNQPQHF	TGTGCCAGCAGCCTACAACTACAGGGGAATCAGCCCCAGCATTTT
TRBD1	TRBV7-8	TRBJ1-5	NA	CASSLAGQGSNQPQHF	TGTGCCAGCAGCTTAGCAGGACAGGGCAGCAATCAGCCCCAGCATTTT
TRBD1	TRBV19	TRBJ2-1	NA	CASSNTGGSEQFF	TGTGCCAGTTCTAATACAGGGGGCAGCGAGCAGTTCTTC
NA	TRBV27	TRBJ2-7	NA	CASSLAPNSYEQYF	TGTGCCAGCAGTTTAGCACCTAACTCCTACGAGCAGTACTTC
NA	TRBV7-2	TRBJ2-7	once	CASSQRGSYEQYF	TGTGCCAGCAGCCAGCGAGGGTCCTACGAGCAGTACTTC
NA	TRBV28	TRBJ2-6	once	CASSLAFGPSGANVLTF	TGTGCCAGCAGTTTGGCATTTGGGCCCTCTGGGGCCAACGTCCTGACTTTC
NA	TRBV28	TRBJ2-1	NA	CASRSNRDSSYNEQFF	TGTGCCAGCAGATCAAATCGGGACTCCTCCTACAATGAGCAGTTCTTC
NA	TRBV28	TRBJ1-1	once	CASSSPLGTMNTEAFF	TGTGCCAGCAGTTCCCCTTTGGGGACTATGAACACTGAAGCTTTCTTT
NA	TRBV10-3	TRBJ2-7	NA	CAISESPDRSFSRQYF	TGTGCCATCAGTGAGAGCCCGGACAGAAGCTTTAGTCGGCAGTACTTC
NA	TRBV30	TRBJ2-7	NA	CAWSVVQGQGEQYF	TGTGCCTGGAGTGTAGTTCAGGGTCAGGGCGAGCAGTACTTC
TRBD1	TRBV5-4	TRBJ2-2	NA	CASSSQGADGELFF	TGTGCCAGCAGCTCACAGGGGGCCGACGGGGAGCTGTTTTTT
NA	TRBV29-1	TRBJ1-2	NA	CSVEGQGIRYGYTF	TGCAGCGTTGAGGGTCAGGGGATTCGGTATGGCTACACCTTC
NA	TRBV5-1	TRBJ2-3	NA	CASSLTQTPPSTDTQYF	TGCGCCAGCAGCCTGACGCAGACACCCCCTAGCACAGATACGCAGTATTTT
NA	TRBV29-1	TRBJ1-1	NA	CSVDRGNTEAFF	TGCAGCGTTGACAGGGGCAACACTGAAGCTTTCTTT
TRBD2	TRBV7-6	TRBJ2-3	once	CASSRTGLAGVTYADTQYF	TGTGCCAGCAGCCGAACGGGACTAGCGGGAGTAACTTATGCAGATACGCAGTATTTT
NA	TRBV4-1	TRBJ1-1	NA	CASSPLGGGNTEAFF	TGCGCCAGCAGCCCCCTTGGGGGGGGGAACACTGAAGCTTTCTTT
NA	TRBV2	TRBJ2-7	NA	CASKWSGGEQYF	TGTGCCAGCAAATGGTCGGGCGGCGAGCAGTACTTC
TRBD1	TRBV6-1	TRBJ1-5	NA	CASSDYGTGNQPQHF	TGTGCCAGCAGTGACTACGGGACAGGGAATCAGCCCCAGCATTTT
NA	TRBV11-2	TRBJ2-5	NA	CASGAEETQYF	TGTGCCAGCGGGGCGGAAGAGACCCAGTACTTC
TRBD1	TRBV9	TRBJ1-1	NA	CASSVGGLGQADRAFF	TGTGCCAGCAGCGTAGGAGGTTTGGGACAGGCAGATCGAGCTTTCTTT
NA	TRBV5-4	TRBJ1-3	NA	CASSRNRTVGNTIYF	TGTGCCAGCAGCCGCAATCGGACGGTCGGAAACACCATATATTTT
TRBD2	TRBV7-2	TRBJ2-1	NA	CASSFPTSGRSYNEQFF	TGTGCCAGCAGCTTTCCGACTAGCGGGAGATCCTACAATGAGCAGTTCTTC
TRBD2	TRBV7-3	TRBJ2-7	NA	CASSSTAGAEQYF	TGTGCCAGCAGCTCCACGGCGGGAGCCGAGCAGTACTTC
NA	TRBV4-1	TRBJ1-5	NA	CASSQDGPRVQPQHF	TGCGCCAGCAGCCAAGATGGCCCTCGGGTTCAGCCCCAGCATTTT
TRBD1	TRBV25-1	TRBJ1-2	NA	CASSPGTGGAGGYTF	TGTGCCAGCTCCCCTGGGACAGGGGGCGCGGGGGGCTACACCTTC
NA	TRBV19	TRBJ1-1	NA	CASSIKPNEAFF	TGTGCCAGTAGTATAAAGCCTAATGAAGCTTTCTTT
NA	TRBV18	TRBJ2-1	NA	CASSPSRDVSYNEQFF	TGTGCCAGCTCACCGAGCCGGGACGTATCCTACAATGAGCAGTTCTTC
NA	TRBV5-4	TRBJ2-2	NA	CASSGGRVRELFF	TGTGCCAGCAGTGGGGGCAGGGTTAGGGAGCTGTTTTTT
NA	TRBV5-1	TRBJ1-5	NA	CASSPMGTEVGPQHF	TGCGCCAGCAGCCCGATGGGGACGGAGGTCGGGCCCCAGCATTTT
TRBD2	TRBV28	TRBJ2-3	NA	CASSHPSGGADTQYF	TGTGCCAGCAGTCACCCGTCCGGGGGGGCAGATACGCAGTATTTT
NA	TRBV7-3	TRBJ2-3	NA	CASSFGTSTDTQYF	TGTGCCAGCAGCTTCGGGACTAGCACAGATACGCAGTATTTT
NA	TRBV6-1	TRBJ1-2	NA	CASSGQSYGYTF	TGTGCCAGTTCCGGACAGTCCTATGGCTACACCTTC
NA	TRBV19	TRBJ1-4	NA	CASNSEGSPSTNEKLFF	TGTGCCAGTAACTCTGAGGGCAGCCCGTCAACTAATGAAAAACTGTTTTTT
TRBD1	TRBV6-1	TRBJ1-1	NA	CASSRTGGTEAFF	TGTGCCAGCAGTCGTACAGGGGGCACTGAAGCTTTCTTT
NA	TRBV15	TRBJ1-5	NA	CATSRHNQPQHF	TGTGCCACCAGCAGGCACAATCAGCCCCAGCATTTT
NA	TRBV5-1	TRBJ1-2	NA	CASSLAGVPGYGYTF	TGCGCCAGCAGCTTGGCGGGGGTCCCGGGGTATGGCTACACCTTC
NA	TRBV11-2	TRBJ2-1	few	CASSLGREVGYNEQFF	TGTGCCAGCAGCTTAGGCAGGGAAGTGGGCTACAATGAGCAGTTCTTC
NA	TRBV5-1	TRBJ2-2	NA	CASSNPTSEELFF	TGCGCCAGCAGCAACCCAACTTCTGAGGAGCTGTTTTTT
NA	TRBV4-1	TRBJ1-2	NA	CASSPRGGPGYGYTF	TGCGCCAGCAGCCCAAGGGGGGGCCCAGGGTATGGCTACACCTTC
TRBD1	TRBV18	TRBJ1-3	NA	CASASAGQAFSGNTIYF	TGTGCCAGCGCATCAGCAGGACAGGCGTTCTCTGGAAACACCATATATTTT
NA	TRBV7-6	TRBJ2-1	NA	CASSFSGHNEQFF	TGTGCCAGCAGCTTTTCGGGACACAATGAGCAGTTCTTC
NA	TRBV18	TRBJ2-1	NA	CASSPGTVDNEQFF	TGTGCCAGCTCACCGGGGACGGTTGACAATGAGCAGTTCTTC